This T cell receptor beta chain was recorded in a study of cytomegalovirus exposure and HLA in healthy donors. Study-level findings and limits: Owing to their indistinguishability, certain V segments, notably TRBV6-2 and TRBV6-3, were excluded.

The CDR3 is 13 amino acids. From germline, CDR1 is SGHNT and CDR2 YYREEE (reference sequence). Note on this clone: The target antigen is unknown. At one end the junction does not follow the germline gene, possibly because of a read error.

Healthy bone marrow donors made up the cohort. Donors sampled were nominally healthy, though unrecorded immune exposures were likely. In the PCR, 60 Vbeta and 13 Jbeta primers were used. Method: immunoSEQ multiplex PCR; TCRdb's copy keeps in-frame clones and lacks some. The listing contains about 140,000 clones. The rearrangement joins TRBV5-4 to TRBJ2-7; 8 bases are a match to TRBD1. The sample consisted of PBMCs. This TCR was recovered from a male donor in good health and CMV-seronegative. The CDR3 here is CASTLDRVGEQYF. The CDR3 DNA follows: TGTGCCAGCACCTTGGACAGGGTGGGCGAGCAGTACTTC. Drawing the rest from reference TRBV5-4 and TRBJ2-7, the complete variable domain is ETGVTQSPTHLIKTRGQQVTLRCSSQSGHNTVSWYQQALGQGPQFIFQYYREEENGRGNFPPRFSGLQFPNYSSELNVNALELDDSALYLCASTLDRVGEQYFGPGTRLTVT.